One sample yielded the 16 T cell receptor beta chains listed below, sequenced in a study of cytomegalovirus exposure and HLA in healthy donors. The PCR used 60 Vbeta and 13 Jbeta primers. Measured with immunoSEQ multiplex PCR; TCRdb has only the in-frame clones, and not every one. The sample lists more than 80,000 clones; around 60% were seen once. Sequencing was performed on PBMCs. Receptors were obtained from a man between 60 and 75 years old in good health and CMV-seronegative.

The chain employs TRBV5-8 and TRBJ2-1, with TRBD1 identical over 7 bases. Germline values: CDR1 SGHTS, CDR2 YDEGEE. J lost 5 bases, V lost 4 bases, and 15 bases had no gene match. This CDR3 has 17 amino acids. The CDR3, as DNA: TGTGCCAGCAGCATGGGGGAAATTCGGGACAGTCACAATGAGCAGTTCTTC. It codes for CASSMGEIRDSHNEQFF.

The genes are TRBV25-1 and TRBJ1-5; TRBD1 matches at 7 bases. This CDR3 has 17 residues. Germline CDR1 reads MGHDK; CDR2 reads SYGVNS. V lost 5 bases, J lost 0 bases, and 10 bases stayed unmatched. Here the CDR3 DNA reads TGTGCCAGCAGTCGCGTAGTGACAGGGCATAGCAATCAGCCCCAGCATTTT. This translates into CASSRVVTGHSNQPQHF.

V gene TRBV25-1 combines with J gene TRBJ2-5, with TRBD2 identical over 7 bases. This CDR3 comprises 14 residues. V lost 2 bases to trimming and J lost 7 bases; unmatched junction nucleotides: 7. CDR1 is MGHDK, CDR2 SYGVNS, per germline. CDR3 coding DNA: TGTGCCAGCAGTGAAGATCACCCGGGGGGGACCCAGTACTTC. Its protein is CASSEDHPGGTQYF.

The chain couples TRBV7-2 to TRBJ2-3; weak D call: TRBD1 (5 bases). The CDR3 consists of 14 residues. Germline CDR1 reads SGHTA; CDR2 reads FQGNSA. Trimming removed 0 bases at V and 1 base at J, with 5 bases between. The CDR3 loop is CASSLAGRTDTQYF. CDR3 in DNA: TGTGCCAGCAGCTTAGCGGGGCGCACAGATACGCAGTATTTT.

This chain links TRBV9 with TRBJ1-5; D gene uncertain. V shed 2 bases and J shed 4 bases, with 13 bases lying between them. This CDR3 is 15 amino acids long. Germline lookup yields CDR1 SGDLS and CDR2 YYNGEE. CDR3 protein: CASSVGQASNQPQHF. The CDR3 DNA is TGTGCCAGCAGCGTTGGGCAAGCATCTAATCAGCCCCAGCATTTT. Full variable domain (missing parts from reference TRBV9 and TRBJ1-5): DSGVTQTPKHLITATGQRVTLRCSPRSGDLSVYWYQQSLDQGLQFLIQYYNGEERAKGNILERFSAQQFPDLHSELNLSSLELGDSALYFCASSVGQASNQPQHFGDGTRLSIL.

The chain combines TRBV11-2 with TRBJ1-6; D perhaps matches TRBD1 (5 bases). CDR3 length equals 14 residues. CDR1 is SGHAT and CDR2 is FQNNGV in the germline V gene. The V and J ends lost 6 bases and 8 bases respectively, with 14 bases between them. CDR3 protein: CASSGGGSYSPLHF. The CDR3 DNA reads TGTGCCAGCAGTGGGGGAGGGTCATATTCACCCCTCCACTTT. The variable domain in full, with the rest retrieved from reference TRBV11-2 and TRBJ1-6, is EAGVAQSPRYKIIEKRQSVAFWCNPISGHATLYWYQQILGQGPKLLIQFQNNGVVDDSQLPKDRFSAERLKGVDSTLKIQPAKLEDSAVYLCASSGGGSYSPLHFGNGTRLTVT.

There are a few counts of this clone. The chain recombines TRBV28 with TRBJ1-5; D gene uncertain. The CDR3 loop spans 12 amino acids. The V and J ends lost 4 bases and 6 bases respectively, with 7 bases between them. The germline CDR1 and CDR2 sequences are MDHEN and SYDVKM. The CDR3 nucleotides read TGTGCCAGCAGTTCTCTATTTCAGCCCCAGCATTTT. This sequence encodes CASSSLFQPQHF. The complete variable domain, with remaining parts taken from reference TRBV28 and TRBJ1-5, reads DVKVTQSSRYLVKRTGEKVFLECVQDMDHENMFWYRQDPGLGLRLIYFSYDVKMKEKGDIPEGYSVSREKKERFSLILESASTNQTSMYLCASSSLFQPQHFGDGTRLSIL.

This chain uses TRBV6-1 with TRBJ2-5; tentative D call: TRBD2 (5 bases). Germline V gene lookup returns CDR1 MNHNS and CDR2 SASEGT. The CDR3 runs 13 residues. The V end lost 5 bases, the J end lost 1 base, and 8 bases lay between the germline ends. The CDR3 nucleotides read TGTGCCAGCAGTCGGGGTACCCAAGAGACCCAGTACTTC. Protein: CASSRGTQETQYF.

On this clone itself: Within the sample, other DNA sequences also encode this same CDR3. The CDR3 region has the DNA TGTGCCAGCACCTGGTTGGAGAAAGCGGGTGGCTACACCTTC. This encodes CASTWLEKAGGYTF. The V and J genes are TRBV2 and TRBJ1-2; D is undetermined. The CDR3 has 14 amino acids. Trimming took off 7 bases at V and 7 bases at J, with 19 bases between the two ends. The germline V gene has CDR1 SNHLY and CDR2 FYNNEI.

This clone was seen ten or more times. The chain couples TRBV2 to TRBJ1-1; D is ambiguous. Germline V CDR1 and CDR2: SNHLY, FYNNEI. The CDR3 has 14 residues. V lost 10 bases and J lost 0, with 15 bases in between. CDR3 nucleotides: TGTGCCATCAACACGGGAGCGCTGAACACTGAAGCTTTCTTT. Residues: CAINTGALNTEAFF.

There are a few counts of this clone. This chain links TRBV5-1 with TRBJ1-4; 8 nucleotides align to TRBD1. V dropped 0 bases and J dropped 5; count of bases not matched to a gene: 3. CDR3 length: 15 amino acids. Per germline, CDR1 SGHRS and CDR2 YFSETQ. As DNA, the CDR3 is TGCGCCAGCAGCTTGGGGGGACAGGCGAATGAAAAACTGTTTTTT. This sequence encodes CASSLGGQANEKLFF.

This clone was seen only once. The chain combines TRBV10-2 with TRBJ1-1, with a weak D call TRBD1 (6 bases). Trimming removed 8 bases from V and 0 bases from J, with 10 bases in between. The CDR3 contains 13 residues. Looked up from germline, CDR1 is WSHSY and CDR2 is SAAADI. The DNA for the CDR3 is TGCGCCAGCTTGGGACAAATGAACACTGAAGCTTTCTTT. It encodes CASLGQMNTEAFF.

Only a few counts were recorded for this clone. The CDR3 DNA sequence: TGTGCCAGCAGTCTCGGGACAGGACTGGAGACCCAGTACTTC. Translation gives CASSLGTGLETQYF. The chain couples TRBV6-5 to TRBJ2-5; 8 positions match TRBD1. The V segment lost 5 bases and the J segment 5 bases; nucleotides outside the gene matches: 7. The CDR3 has 14 amino acids. Per germline, CDR1 MNHEY and CDR2 SVGAGI.

The chain carries TRBV30 and TRBJ2-5, with a weak D call TRBD2 (6 bases). Germline-derived CDR1 and CDR2 are GTSNPN and SVGIG (reference sequence). This CDR3 is built from 15 residues. Trimming shortened V by 2 bases and J by 1 base, and 14 bases separated the two germline ends. The CDR3 sequence is CAWSRGRRFQETQYF. As DNA, the CDR3 is TGTGCCTGGAGTCGGGGGAGGAGGTTCCAAGAGACCCAGTACTTC.

This chain connects TRBV2 to TRBJ1-4; D may be TRBD1 (6 bases). Germline CDR1 reads SNHLY; CDR2 reads FYNNEI. This CDR3 has 13 amino acids. V was trimmed by 5 bases and J by 8 bases, leaving 12 bases between them. CDR3 in DNA: TGTGCCAGCAGTCTCGGGACATACGAAAAACTGTTTTTT. Its translation is CASSLGTYEKLFF.

This clone was seen a handful of times. The genes are TRBV21-1 and TRBJ1-2. TRBV21-1 is a documented pseudogene. The CDR3 is 15 residues long. Here the CDR3 reads CASSVHHGVVYGYTF. DNA for the CDR3: TGTGCCAGCAGCGTCCATCACGGGGTGGTCTATGGCTACACCTTC.